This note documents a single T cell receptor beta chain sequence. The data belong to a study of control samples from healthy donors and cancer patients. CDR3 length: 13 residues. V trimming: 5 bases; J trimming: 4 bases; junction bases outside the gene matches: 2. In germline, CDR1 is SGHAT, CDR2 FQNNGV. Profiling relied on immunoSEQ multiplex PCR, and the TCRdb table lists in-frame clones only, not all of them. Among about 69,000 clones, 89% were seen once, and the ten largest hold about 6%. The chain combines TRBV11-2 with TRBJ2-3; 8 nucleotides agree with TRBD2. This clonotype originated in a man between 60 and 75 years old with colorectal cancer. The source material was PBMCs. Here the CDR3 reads CASSPTSADTQYF. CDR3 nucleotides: TGTGCCAGCAGCCCGACTAGCGCAGATACGCAGTATTTT. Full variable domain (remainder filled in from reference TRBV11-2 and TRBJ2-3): EAGVAQSPRYKIIEKRQSVAFWCNPISGHATLYWYQQILGQGPKLLIQFQNNGVVDDSQLPKDRFSAERLKGVDSTLKIQPAKLEDSAVYLCASSPTSADTQYFGPGTRLTVL.